In this sample, the clone carrying this T cell receptor beta chain turned up a few times. The sample belongs to a study of blood T cell repertoires in COVID-19. Background on the study: Samples representing acute and convalescent COVID-19 were sourced from the United States, Italy and Spain. T cells, B-cell-depleted T cells, or PBMCs supplied cDNA or gDNA.

The authors' processing: Estimation of nucleated cell counts relied on the amplification of reference gene primers. Assay: immunoSEQ multiplex PCR; the TCRdb copy retains only in-frame clones and omits some. That table gives V, J and clone size, and the DNA gave D and trimming. The sample has 200,000 to 250,000 clones; about 85% are singletons. Sequenced: peripheral blood. This sequence was found in a man between 50 and 59 years old who had recovered from COVID-19.

The chain's CDR3 is CASSIREDGYTF. CDR3 DNA sequence: TGTGCCAGTAGTATCAGGGAGGATGGCTACACCTTC. The chain has TRBV19 and TRBJ1-2; D is possibly TRBD1 (5 bases). The V end lost 3 bases, the J end lost 6 bases, and 8 bases lay between the germline ends. This CDR3 spans 12 amino acids. Germline V CDR1 and CDR2: LNHDA, SQIVND (reference sequence).